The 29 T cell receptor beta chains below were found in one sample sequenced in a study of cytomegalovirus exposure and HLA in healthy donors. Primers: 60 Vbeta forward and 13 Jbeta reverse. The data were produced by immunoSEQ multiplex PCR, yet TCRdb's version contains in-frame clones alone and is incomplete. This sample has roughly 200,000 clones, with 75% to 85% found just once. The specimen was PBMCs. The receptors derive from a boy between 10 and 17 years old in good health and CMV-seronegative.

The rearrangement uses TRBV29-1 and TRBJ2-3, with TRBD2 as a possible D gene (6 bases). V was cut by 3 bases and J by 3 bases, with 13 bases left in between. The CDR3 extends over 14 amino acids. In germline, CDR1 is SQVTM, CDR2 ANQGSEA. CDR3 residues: CSVEGRLATDTQYF. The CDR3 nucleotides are TGCAGCGTTGAGGGACGTCTAGCGACAGATACGCAGTATTTT.

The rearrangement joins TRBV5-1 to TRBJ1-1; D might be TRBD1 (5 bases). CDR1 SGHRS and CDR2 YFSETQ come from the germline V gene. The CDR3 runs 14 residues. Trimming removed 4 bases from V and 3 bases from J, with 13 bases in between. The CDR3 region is CASSLWAGDTEAFF. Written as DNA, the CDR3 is TGCGCCAGCAGCCTCTGGGCGGGGGACACTGAAGCTTTCTTT.

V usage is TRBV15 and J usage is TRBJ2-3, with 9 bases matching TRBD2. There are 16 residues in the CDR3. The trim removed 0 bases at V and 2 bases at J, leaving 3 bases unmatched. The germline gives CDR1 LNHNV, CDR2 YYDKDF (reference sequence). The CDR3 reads CATSRDRGGATDTQYF. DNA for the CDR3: TGTGCCACCAGCAGAGATCGCGGGGGGGCCACAGATACGCAGTATTTT.

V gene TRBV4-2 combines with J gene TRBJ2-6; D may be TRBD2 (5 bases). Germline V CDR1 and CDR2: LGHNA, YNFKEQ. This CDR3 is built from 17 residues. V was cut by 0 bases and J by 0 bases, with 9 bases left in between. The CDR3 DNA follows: TGTGCCAGCAGCCAAGAAATCGGGGTCTCTGGGGCCAACGTCCTGACTTTC. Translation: CASSQEIGVSGANVLTF.

Written as DNA, the CDR3 is TGTGCCAGCAGTTCGCTCTATAGCAATCAGCCCCAGCATTTT. This encodes CASSSLYSNQPQHF. This rearrangement joins TRBV6-5 to TRBJ1-5, with no clear D. Germline CDR1 is MNHEY and CDR2 is SVGAGI. V was cut by 4 bases and J by 0 bases, with 7 bases left in between. The CDR3 runs to 14 residues.

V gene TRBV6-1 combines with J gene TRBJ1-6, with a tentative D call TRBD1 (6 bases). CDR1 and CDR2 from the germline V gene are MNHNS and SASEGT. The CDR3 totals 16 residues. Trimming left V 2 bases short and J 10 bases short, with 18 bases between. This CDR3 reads CASSEPPEPGGSPLHF. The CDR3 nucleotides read TGTGCCAGCAGTGAACCCCCCGAGCCTGGGGGCTCACCCCTCCACTTT.

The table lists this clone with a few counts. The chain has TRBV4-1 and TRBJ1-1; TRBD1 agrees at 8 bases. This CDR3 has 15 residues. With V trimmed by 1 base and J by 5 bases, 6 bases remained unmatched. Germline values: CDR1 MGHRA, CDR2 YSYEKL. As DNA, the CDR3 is TGCGCCAGCAGCCAAGGTGGACAGGGTATAACTGAAGCTTTCTTT. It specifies CASSQGGQGITEAFF.

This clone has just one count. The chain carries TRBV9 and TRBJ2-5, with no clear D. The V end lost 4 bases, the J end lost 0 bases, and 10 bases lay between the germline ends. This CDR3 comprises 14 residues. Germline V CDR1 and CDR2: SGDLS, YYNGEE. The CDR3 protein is CASSTTLYQETQYF. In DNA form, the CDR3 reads TGTGCCAGCAGCACGACTCTGTACCAAGAGACCCAGTACTTC.

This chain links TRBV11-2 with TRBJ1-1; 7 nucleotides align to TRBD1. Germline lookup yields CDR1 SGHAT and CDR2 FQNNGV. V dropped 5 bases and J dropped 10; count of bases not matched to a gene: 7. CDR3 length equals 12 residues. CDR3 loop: CASSPKGDRAFF. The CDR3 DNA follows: TGTGCCAGCAGCCCAAAAGGGGACAGAGCTTTCTTT.

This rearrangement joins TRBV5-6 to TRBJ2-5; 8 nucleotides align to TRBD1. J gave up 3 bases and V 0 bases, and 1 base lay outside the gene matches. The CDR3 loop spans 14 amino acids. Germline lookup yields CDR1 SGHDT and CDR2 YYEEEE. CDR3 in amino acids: CASSLVDREETQYF. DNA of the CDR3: TGTGCCAGCAGCTTGGTGGACAGGGAAGAGACCCAGTACTTC. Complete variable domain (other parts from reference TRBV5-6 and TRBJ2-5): DAGVTQSPTHLIKTRGQQVTLRCSPKSGHDTVSWYQQALGQGPQFIFQYYEEEERQRGNFPDRFSGHQFPNYSSELNVNALLLGDSALYLCASSLVDREETQYFGPGTRLLVL.

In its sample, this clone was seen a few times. The chain's CDR3 is CASSTGTKVNYGYTF. The DNA of the CDR3 is TGTGCCAGCAGCACCGGGACAAAGGTTAACTATGGCTACACCTTC. J is TRBJ1-2 and V is TRBV6-5; tentative D call: TRBD1 (6 bases). V lost 6 bases and J 1 base, leaving 15 bases between the germline ends. The germline V gene encodes CDR1 MNHEY and CDR2 SVGAGI. The CDR3 runs to 15 residues.

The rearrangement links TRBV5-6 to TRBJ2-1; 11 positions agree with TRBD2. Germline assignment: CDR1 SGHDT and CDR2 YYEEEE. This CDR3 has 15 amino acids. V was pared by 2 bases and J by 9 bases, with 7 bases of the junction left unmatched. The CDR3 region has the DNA TGTGCCAGCAGCTTCGGGACTAGCGGTGGTGGTGAGCAGTTCTTC. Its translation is CASSFGTSGGGEQFF.

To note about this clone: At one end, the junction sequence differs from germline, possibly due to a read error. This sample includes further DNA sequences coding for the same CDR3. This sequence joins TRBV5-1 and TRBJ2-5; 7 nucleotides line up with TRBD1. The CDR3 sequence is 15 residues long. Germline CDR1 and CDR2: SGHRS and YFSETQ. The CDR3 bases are TGTGCCAGCAGCTCAACCCCCGGACAGGCGGAGACCCAGTACTTC. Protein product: CASSSTPGQAETQYF. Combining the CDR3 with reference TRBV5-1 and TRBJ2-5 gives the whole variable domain KAGVTQTPRYLIKTRGQQVTLSCSPISGHRSVSWYQQTPGQGLQFLFEYFSETQRNKGNFPGRFSGRQFSNSRSEMNVSTLELGDSALYLCASSSTPGQAETQYFGPGTRLLVL.

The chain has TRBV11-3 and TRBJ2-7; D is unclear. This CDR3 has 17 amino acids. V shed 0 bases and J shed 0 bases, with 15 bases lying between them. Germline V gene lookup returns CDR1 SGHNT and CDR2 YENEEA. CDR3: CASSLDYLGMPSYEQYF. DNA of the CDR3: TGTGCCAGCAGCTTAGACTACCTAGGTATGCCCTCCTACGAGCAGTACTTC.

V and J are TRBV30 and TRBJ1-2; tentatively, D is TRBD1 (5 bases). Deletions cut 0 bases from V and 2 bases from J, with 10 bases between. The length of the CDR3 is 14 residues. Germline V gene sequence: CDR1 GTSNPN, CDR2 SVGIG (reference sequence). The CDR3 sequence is CAWSVPAGNYGYTF. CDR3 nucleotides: TGTGCCTGGAGTGTACCCGCAGGGAACTATGGCTACACCTTC.

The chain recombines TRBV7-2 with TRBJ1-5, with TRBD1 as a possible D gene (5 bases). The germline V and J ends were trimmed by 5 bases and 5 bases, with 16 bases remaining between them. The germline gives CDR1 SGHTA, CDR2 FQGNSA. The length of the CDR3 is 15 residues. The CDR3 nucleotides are TGTGCCAGCAGCCCCGACGGGGGTTTTCATCAGCCCCAGCATTTT. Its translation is CASSPDGGFHQPQHF.

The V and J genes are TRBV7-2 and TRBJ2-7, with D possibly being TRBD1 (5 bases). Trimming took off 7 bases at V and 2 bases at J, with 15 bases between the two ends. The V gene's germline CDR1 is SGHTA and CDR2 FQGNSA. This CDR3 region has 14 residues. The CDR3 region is CASIKWTPTYEQYF. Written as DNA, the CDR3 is TGTGCCAGCATTAAATGGACACCCACCTACGAGCAGTACTTC.

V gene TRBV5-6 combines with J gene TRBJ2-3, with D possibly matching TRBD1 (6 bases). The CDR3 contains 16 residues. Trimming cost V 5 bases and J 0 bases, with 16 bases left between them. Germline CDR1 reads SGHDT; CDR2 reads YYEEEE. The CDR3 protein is CASSFGTSGSTDTQYF. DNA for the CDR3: TGTGCCAGCAGTTTTGGGACATCTGGGAGCACAGATACGCAGTATTTT.

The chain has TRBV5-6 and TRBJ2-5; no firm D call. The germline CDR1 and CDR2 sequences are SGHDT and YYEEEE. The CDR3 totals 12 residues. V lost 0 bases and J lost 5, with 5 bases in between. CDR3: CASSLARETQYF. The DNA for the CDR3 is TGTGCCAGCAGCTTGGCCAGGGAGACCCAGTACTTC. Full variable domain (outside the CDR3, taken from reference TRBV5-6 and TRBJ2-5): DAGVTQSPTHLIKTRGQQVTLRCSPKSGHDTVSWYQQALGQGPQFIFQYYEEEERQRGNFPDRFSGHQFPNYSSELNVNALLLGDSALYLCASSLARETQYFGPGTRLLVL.

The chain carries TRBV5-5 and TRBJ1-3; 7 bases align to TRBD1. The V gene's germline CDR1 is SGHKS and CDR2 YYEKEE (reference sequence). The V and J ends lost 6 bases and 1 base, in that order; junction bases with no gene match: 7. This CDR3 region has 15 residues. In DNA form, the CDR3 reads TGTGCCAGCATAAACAGGGGATCGTCTGGAAACACCATATATTTT. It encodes CASINRGSSGNTIYF. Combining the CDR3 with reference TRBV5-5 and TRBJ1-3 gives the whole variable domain DAGVTQSPTHLIKTRGQQVTLRCSPISGHKSVSWYQQVLGQGPQFIFQYYEKEERGRGNFPDRFSARQFPNYSSELNVNALLLGDSALYLCASINRGSSGNTIYFGEGSWLTVV.

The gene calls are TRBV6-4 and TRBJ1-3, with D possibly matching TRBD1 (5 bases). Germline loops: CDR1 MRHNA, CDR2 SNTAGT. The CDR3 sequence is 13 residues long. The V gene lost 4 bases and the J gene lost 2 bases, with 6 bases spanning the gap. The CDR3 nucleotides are TGTGCCAGCAGTGCGGGGGCTGGAAACACCATATATTTT. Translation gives CASSAGAGNTIYF.

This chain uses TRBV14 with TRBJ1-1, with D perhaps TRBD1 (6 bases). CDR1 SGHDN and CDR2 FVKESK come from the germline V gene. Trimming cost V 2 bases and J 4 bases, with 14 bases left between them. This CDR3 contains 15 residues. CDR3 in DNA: TGTGCCAGCAGCCAACTACAGGGATGGGGCACTGAAGCTTTCTTT. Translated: CASSQLQGWGTEAFF.

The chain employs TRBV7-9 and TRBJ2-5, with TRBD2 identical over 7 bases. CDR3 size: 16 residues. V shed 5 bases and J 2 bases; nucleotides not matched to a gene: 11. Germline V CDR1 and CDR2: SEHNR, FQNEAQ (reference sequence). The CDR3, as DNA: TGTGCCAGCAGCATCAATCCCGGGGGGTTTCAAGAGACCCAGTACTTC. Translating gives CASSINPGGFQETQYF.

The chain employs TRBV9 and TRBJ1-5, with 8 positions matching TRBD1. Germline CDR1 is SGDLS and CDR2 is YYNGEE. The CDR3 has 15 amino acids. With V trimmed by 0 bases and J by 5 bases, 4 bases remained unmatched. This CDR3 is CASSVEGRGHQPQHF. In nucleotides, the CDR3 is TGTGCCAGCAGCGTAGAAGGCAGGGGGCATCAGCCCCAGCATTTT.

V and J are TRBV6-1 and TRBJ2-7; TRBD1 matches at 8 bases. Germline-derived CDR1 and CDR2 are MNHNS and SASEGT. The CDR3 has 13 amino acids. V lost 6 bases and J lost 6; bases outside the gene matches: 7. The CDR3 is CASSPDRVGEQYF. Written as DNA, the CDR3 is TGTGCCAGCAGCCCGGACAGGGTTGGCGAGCAGTACTTC.

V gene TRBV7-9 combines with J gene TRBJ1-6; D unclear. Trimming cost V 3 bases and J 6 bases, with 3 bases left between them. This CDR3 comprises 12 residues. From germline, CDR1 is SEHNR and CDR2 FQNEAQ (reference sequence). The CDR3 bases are TGTGCCAGCAGCTTCCTTAATTCACCCCTCCACTTT. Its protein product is CASSFLNSPLHF.

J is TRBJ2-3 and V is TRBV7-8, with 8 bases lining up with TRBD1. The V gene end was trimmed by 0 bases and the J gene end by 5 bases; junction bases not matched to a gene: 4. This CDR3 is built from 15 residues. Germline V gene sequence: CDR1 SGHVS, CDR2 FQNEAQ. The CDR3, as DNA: TGTGCCAGCAGCTTAGCTCGACAGGGGATAGATACGCAGTATTTT. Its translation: CASSLARQGIDTQYF.

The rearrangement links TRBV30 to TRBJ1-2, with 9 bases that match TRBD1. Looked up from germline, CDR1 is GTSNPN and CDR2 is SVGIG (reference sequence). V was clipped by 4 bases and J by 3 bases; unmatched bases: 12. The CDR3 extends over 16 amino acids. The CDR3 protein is CAWIRDRAHLDYGYTF. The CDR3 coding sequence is TGTGCCTGGATCCGGGACAGGGCTCATCTGGACTATGGCTACACCTTC.

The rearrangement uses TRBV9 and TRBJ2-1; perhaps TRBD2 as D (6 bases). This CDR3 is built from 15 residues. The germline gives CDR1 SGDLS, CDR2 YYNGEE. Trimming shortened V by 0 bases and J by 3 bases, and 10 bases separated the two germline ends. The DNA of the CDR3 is TGTGCCAGCAGCGTAGGTCTAGCGAACTACAATGAGCAGTTCTTC. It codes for CASSVGLANYNEQFF.